Listed below are T cell receptor beta chains from one sample, sequenced in a study of response to subunit inactivated influenza vaccine. TCRdb re-derived calls from the RT-PCR reads in MiXCR, one entry per CDR3 protein. The sample has fewer than 600,000 distinct CDR3 sequences, around 7.9% seen once; the top ten hold about an eighth. The starting material was PBMCs from blood, obtained 23 months after vaccination. All receptors come from a man aged 50 to 75 who received an inactivated influenza vaccine. Both conserved end residues are part of each CDR3. Each record gives: CDR3 length, D gene, clone size, J gene, V gene, CDR3 protein, CDR3 DNA. D genes are given only for firm matches. Not all rows give a size; the values are once, few, many and, for expanded clones, a class.

>15|TRBD1|.|TRBJ2-7|TRBV7-9
CASSRTGTATYEQYF
TGTGCCAGCAGCCGCACCGGGACAGCAACCTACGAGCAGTACTTC
>14|.|few|TRBJ2-7|TRBV7-9
CASSLALGTGEQYF
TGTGCCAGCAGCTTAGCGCTGGGGACGGGGGAGCAGTACTTC
>17|TRBD2|many|TRBJ2-3|TRBV10-3
CAIRGTSGYGGPDTQYF
TGTGCCATCAGGGGGACTAGCGGCTACGGAGGCCCAGATACGCAGTATTTT
>15|TRBD2|few|TRBJ2-7|TRBV20-1
CSARSGLASSYEQYF
TGCAGTGCTAGGTCGGGACTAGCGAGCTCCTACGAGCAGTACTTC
>15|.|.|TRBJ1-2|TRBV4-2
CASSPRKGANYGYTF
TGTGCCAGCAGCCCCCGGAAGGGAGCGAACTATGGCTACACCTTC
>14|.|.|TRBJ1-3|TRBV19
CASSTGTPGNTIYF
TGTGCCAGTAGTACCGGGACGCCTGGAAACACCATATATTTT
>13|.|few|TRBJ2-3|TRBV25-1
CASSVPGADTQYF
TGTGCCAGCAGTGTACCGGGAGCAGATACGCAGTATTTT
>15|.|.|TRBJ2-1|TRBV29-1
CSDVGEGATYNEQFF
TGCAGCGACGTAGGGGAGGGGGCGACCTACAATGAGCAGTTCTTC
>14|.|.|TRBJ1-4|TRBV4-3
CASSQSGFGEKLFF
TGCGCCAGCAGCCAATCAGGGTTTGGTGAAAAACTGTTTTTT
>14|.|many|TRBJ2-1|TRBV20-1
CSARTQESNNEQFF
TGCAGTGCTCGTACCCAGGAGAGTAACAATGAGCAGTTCTTC
>11|.|few|TRBJ2-7|TRBV7-9
CASRGLGEQYF
TGTGCCAGCAGGGGTCTGGGCGAGCAGTACTTC
>15|.|.|TRBJ1-6|TRBV4-1
CASSHPGVKNSPLHF
TGCGCCAGCAGCCACCCAGGGGTCAAGAATTCACCCCTCCACTTT
>12|.|.|TRBJ1-4|TRBV12-3/TRBV12-4
CASRALGQKLFF
TGTGCCAGCAGAGCCTTGGGACAAAAACTGTTTTTT
>18|.|few|TRBJ1-6|TRBV6-5
CASSYGRGAGWHNSPLHF
TGTGCCAGCAGTTACGGACGGGGAGCAGGGTGGCATAATTCACCCCTCCACTTT
>14|TRBD1|few|TRBJ2-7|TRBV7-2
CASSLRTGRYEQYF
TGTGCCAGCAGCTTGAGGACAGGTCGGTACGAGCAGTACTTC
>16|.|many|TRBJ2-2|TRBV7-2
CASSLVRATNTGELFF
TGTGCCAGCAGCTTAGTCAGGGCAACGAACACCGGGGAGCTGTTTTTT
>17|TRBD2|.|TRBJ2-3|TRBV28
CASSSPPPSGGRGTQYF
TGTGCCAGCAGTTCCCCCCCGCCTAGCGGGGGAAGAGGTACGCAGTATTTT
>14|.|few|TRBJ1-2|TRBV6-5
CASSYSPGADGYTF
TGTGCCAGCAGTTACTCTCCGGGGGCGGATGGCTACACCTTC
>16|.|many|TRBJ2-1|TRBV9
CASSVLGSSSYNEQFF
TGTGCCAGCAGCGTCCTCGGGTCCAGCTCCTACAATGAGCAGTTCTTC
>16|.|few|TRBJ2-3|TRBV20-1
CSARVEPATSTDTQYF
TGCAGTGCTAGGGTAGAGCCGGCGACTAGCACAGATACGCAGTATTTT
>15|.|few|TRBJ2-7|TRBV5-6
CASSLAWGGPYEQYF
TGTGCCAGCAGCTTGGCGTGGGGGGGGCCCTACGAGCAGTACTTC
>13|.|few|TRBJ1-6|TRBV6-1
CASSISLRSPLHF
TGTGCCAGCAGTATCTCCTTACGTTCACCCCTCCACTTT
>13|.|.|TRBJ2-3|TRBV2
CASGPGATDTQYF
TGTGCCAGCGGTCCAGGGGCGACAGATACGCAGTATTTT
>16|TRBD2|few|TRBJ2-1|TRBV20-1
CSARDGGGVWDNEQFF
TGCAGTGCTAGAGACGGGGGAGGGGTTTGGGACAATGAGCAGTTCTTC
>13|.|few|TRBJ1-5|TRBV27
CASSFRGDTPQHF
TGTGCCAGCAGTTTTAGGGGGGATACGCCCCAGCATTTT
>15|.|few|TRBJ2-7|TRBV4-3
CASSQDSLNSYEQYF
TGCGCCAGCAGCCAAGATAGCCTAAACTCCTACGAGCAGTACTTC
>15|.|.|TRBJ2-1|TRBV5-1
CASSLDGSSYNEHFF
TGCGCCAGCAGCTTGGACGGGAGCTCCTACAATGAGCATTTCTTC
>13|.|many|TRBJ2-5|TRBV4-3
CASSQASDETQYF
TGCGCCAGCAGCCAAGCGTCCGATGAGACCCAGTACTTC
>14|.|few|TRBJ2-7|TRBV2
CASSYKGFRYEQYF
TGTGCCAGCAGCTACAAGGGGTTTCGATACGAGCAGTACTTC
>16|.|.|TRBJ2-7|TRBV19
CASSIHPSRGSYEQYF
TGTGCCAGTAGTATCCATCCCTCGAGGGGGTCCTACGAGCAGTACTTC
>15|.|.|TRBJ2-3|TRBV11-2
CASSLGAGVGDTQYF
TGTGCCAGCAGCTTAGGGGCCGGGGTTGGAGATACGCAGTATTTT
>13|.|few|TRBJ2-7|TRBV9
CASSEGVAYEQYF
TGTGCCAGCAGCGAGGGAGTTGCCTACGAGCAGTACTTC
>13|.|.|TRBJ2-1|TRBV20-1
CSARGPAYNEQFF
TGCAGTGCTAGAGGTCCCGCCTACAATGAGCAGTTCTTC
>16|TRBD1|.|TRBJ2-7|TRBV5-1
CASSLPVGTENYEQYF
TGCGCCAGCAGCTTACCGGTCGGGACAGAAAACTACGAGCAGTACTTC
>14|.|.|TRBJ1-4|TRBV29-1
CSVDTLGGSEKLFF
TGCAGCGTTGATACGTTAGGGGGGTCTGAAAAACTGTTTTTT
>17|.|.|TRBJ1-4|TRBV6-5
CASSYSHQVATNEKLFF
TGTGCCAGCAGTTACTCTCACCAGGTCGCGACTAATGAAAAACTGTTTTTT
>15|.|.|TRBJ2-1|TRBV4-3
CASSQEGGLFNEQFF
TGCGCCAGCAGCCAAGAGGGGGGACTGTTCAATGAGCAGTTCTTC
>15|TRBD1|many|TRBJ2-7|TRBV20-1
CSASVRDREIWEQYF
TGCAGTGCTAGCGTTCGGGACAGGGAAATTTGGGAGCAGTACTTC
>14|TRBD1|many|TRBJ2-2|TRBV29-1
CSVDRGLHTGELFF
TGCAGCGTCGACAGGGGGCTGCACACCGGGGAGCTGTTTTTT
>12|.|many|TRBJ2-5|TRBV28
CASSFPRVPQYF
TGTGCCAGCAGTTTCCCCCGGGTACCCCAGTACTTC
>14|.|.|TRBJ1-2|TRBV7-2
CASSENGGAYGYTF
TGTGCCAGCAGCGAGAATGGAGGGGCCTATGGCTACACCTTC
>14|TRBD1|few|TRBJ2-5|TRBV11-2
CASSLVDRKETQYF
TGTGCCAGCAGCTTAGTGGACAGGAAAGAGACCCAGTACTTC
>17|TRBD2|.|TRBJ2-1|TRBV7-9
CASSPRTSGAHNNERFF
TGTGCCAGCAGCCCTAGGACTAGCGGAGCCCACAACAATGAGCGGTTCTTC
>15|.|few|TRBJ2-7|TRBV5-1
CASSLKGENSDEQYF
TGCGCCAGCAGCTTGAAAGGGGAGAACTCGGATGAGCAGTACTTC
>16|TRBD2|few|TRBJ2-5|TRBV24-1
CATSGFSAGGRETQYF
TGTGCCACCAGTGGCTTCTCTGCGGGAGGGCGGGAGACCCAGTACTTC
>15|.|few|TRBJ2-3|TRBV10-3
CAISPQRPPTDTQYF
TGTGCCATCAGCCCACAGAGACCCCCCACAGATACGCAGTATTTT
>15|.|.|TRBJ2-2|TRBV6-1
CASSEGGGDTGELFF
TGTGCCAGCAGTGAAGGAGGCGGGGACACCGGGGAGCTGTTTTTT
>15|.|.|TRBJ2-2|TRBV6-5
CASSYQGGNTGELFF
TGTGCCAGCAGTTACCAGGGGGGGAACACCGGGGAGCTGTTTTTT
>14|TRBD2|few|TRBJ2-1|TRBV14
CASSEREPVNEQFF
TGTGCCAGCAGCGAGCGGGAGCCTGTCAATGAGCAGTTCTTC
>15|.|few|TRBJ2-4|TRBV30
CAWSQPGTRMNIQYF
TGTGCCTGGAGTCAACCCGGGACCAGAATGAACATTCAGTACTTC
>19|TRBD2|.|TRBJ2-1|TRBV4-3
CASSQEIPGGMPLHNEQFF
TGCGCCAGCAGCCAAGAGATTCCGGGAGGGATGCCCCTACACAATGAGCAGTTCTTC
>15|.|.|TRBJ2-6|TRBV6-5
CASSSSQGTNNVLTF
TGTGCCAGCAGTTCGTCGCAGGGTACTAACAACGTCCTGACTTTC
>14|.|few|TRBJ1-6|TRBV7-9
CASSLPGGNSPLHF
TGTGCCAGCAGCTTACCGGGGGGTAATTCACCCCTCCACTTT
>16|TRBD2|many|TRBJ2-1|TRBV4-1
CASSPVAGGPYNEQFF
TGCGCCAGCAGCCCAGTAGCGGGGGGGCCCTACAATGAGCAGTTCTTC
>17|.|.|TRBJ2-5|TRBV30
CAWSYLGGPTWGETQYF
TGTGCCTGGAGTTATTTGGGGGGGCCTACTTGGGGAGAGACCCAGTACTTC
>15|.|few|TRBJ1-2|TRBV5-1
CASSLDVEAAYGYTF
TGCGCCAGCAGCTTGGATGTCGAGGCAGCCTATGGCTACACCTTC
>16|.|many|TRBJ2-2|TRBV28
CASSLPGAASTGELFF
TGTGCCAGCAGTTTACCGGGGGCAGCTTCCACCGGGGAGCTGTTTTTT
>13|.|few|TRBJ2-4|TRBV6-1
CASRLTRGDIQYF
TGTGCCAGCAGATTGACGAGGGGTGACATTCAGTACTTC
>18|TRBD2|.|TRBJ2-3|TRBV11-2
CASSPRLAGYQRGDTQYF
TGTGCCAGCAGCCCACGACTAGCGGGATACCAGCGGGGAGATACGCAGTATTTT
>11|.|many|TRBJ1-2|TRBV29-1
CSVEGLDGYTF
TGCAGCGTTGAAGGGTTGGATGGCTACACCTTC